This T cell receptor (beta chain) emerged from a study of Graves' ophthalmopathy and Graves' hyperthyroidism. Those donors who had ophthalmopathy presented with moderate-to-severe activity, a CAS of ≥3, a NOSPECS of ≥4 and a duration under 3 months. V shed 10 bases, J shed 5 bases, and the junction held 4 bases outside the gene matches. The CDR3 has 11 residues. Germline-derived CDR1 and CDR2 are SGHTA and FQGNSA. Findings and limits, study-wide: Ophthalmopathy cases were distinguished from stable hyperthyroidism by a 13-signature model, reaching approximately 87% sensitivity and about 81% specificity.

As the template, RNA transcripts were used to amplify TCR beta CDR3 regions. After a first-round RT-PCR with HTBI primers, a second-round multiplex PCR was run. TCRdb used MiXCR to reprocess the multiplex PCR reads, holding one entry per CDR3 protein. The sample holds hundreds of thousands of distinct CDR3 sequences, 35% to 50% seen once. About this clonotype itself: The antigen is undetermined.

This sequence was found in an adult man with Graves' ophthalmopathy. The material sequenced was peripheral blood. J is TRBJ2-5 and V is TRBV7-2, with TRBD1 matching over 7 bases. In nucleotides, the CDR3 is TGTGCCATCTTGACAGGGGAGACCCAGTACTTC. Translating gives CAILTGETQYF.